One and the same sample provided the 8 T cell receptor beta chains below, sequenced in a study of T cells in Graves' hyperthyroidism and ophthalmopathy. TCR beta CDR3 sequences were amplified from RNA transcripts. The HTBI primer set drove a first-round RT-PCR of the TCR CDR3. A single record per CDR3 protein comes from TCRdb applying MiXCR to the multiplex PCR reads. The repertoire includes hundreds of thousands of distinct CDR3 sequences, more than 14% of them detected once, and around 12% sits in the top ten. Input material: blood. The receptors shown here come from a woman in her forties or fifties with Graves' ophthalmopathy.

In its sample, this clonotype was seen many times. This rearrangement joins TRBV30 to TRBJ1-5; D uncertain. This CDR3 contains 14 residues. Trimming left V 5 bases short and J 3 bases short, with 14 bases between. Germline CDR1 is GTSNPN and CDR2 is SVGIG (reference sequence). As DNA, the CDR3 is TGTGCCTGGGGCCCTTTGGCCCACAATCAGCCCCAGCATTTT. Translating gives CAWGPLAHNQPQHF.

The J gene is TRBJ2-6, the V gene TRBV6-2 or TRBV6-3; 9 bases match TRBD1. The CDR3 extends over 17 amino acids. With V trimmed by 5 bases and J by 0 bases, 5 bases remained unmatched. The V gene's germline CDR1 is MNHEY and CDR2 SVGEGT. CDR3 protein: CASSPGTGPSGANVLTF. The DNA of the CDR3 is TGTGCCAGCAGTCCCGGGACAGGGCCCTCTGGGGCCAACGTCCTGACTTTC.

This clonotype was counted at least ten times. CDR3 nucleotide sequence: TGCAGTGCTGACCCCGGGACTAGCGGGGGGGGTACGGCGCAGTTCTTC. Residues: CSADPGTSGGGTAQFF. J is TRBJ2-1 and V is TRBV20-1; 16 bases agree with TRBD2. The V gene's germline CDR1 is DFQATT and CDR2 SNEGSKA (reference sequence). The junction had 13 bases not matched to a gene; V was cut back by 5 bases and J by 12 bases. This CDR3 has 16 amino acids.

Only a few counts were recorded for this clonotype. This chain joins TRBV2 and TRBJ1-5; TRBD1 agrees at 10 bases. The CDR3 is 15 amino acids. Losses at the gene ends were 4 bases for V and 7 bases for J; bases not matched to a gene: 7. The germline V gene has CDR1 SNHLY and CDR2 FYNNEI. CDR3 bases: TGTGCCAGCAGTGGGGGTAAGGACAGGGGGCAGCCCCAGCATTTT. Its translation: CASSGGKDRGQPQHF.

This clonotype was counted a few times. This chain uses TRBV5-1 with TRBJ2-5; 9 bases match TRBD1. CDR3 length: 16 amino acids. Germline CDR1 and CDR2: SGHRS and YFSETQ. Trimming at V came to 6 bases and at J to 5 bases, leaving 14 bases not matched to a gene. CDR3 sequence: CASTIEGQGGGETQYF. The CDR3 bases are TGCGCCAGCACCATTGAGGGACAGGGTGGAGGGGAGACCCAGTACTTC.

The chain recombines TRBV19 with TRBJ2-1; TRBD2 might be the D (6 bases). The germline V gene has CDR1 LNHDA and CDR2 SQIVND (reference sequence). The CDR3 is 15 amino acids. Trimming left V 6 bases short and J 3 bases short, with 15 bases between. The CDR3 protein is CASRRGRDGYNEQFF. The CDR3 DNA sequence: TGTGCCAGTAGACGCGGGCGGGATGGCTACAATGAGCAGTTCTTC.

This clonotype was seen ten or more times. V and J are TRBV19 and TRBJ1-2; 11 bases agree with TRBD1. The CDR3 is 14 amino acids. The trim removed 5 bases at V and 6 bases at J, leaving 5 bases unmatched. Germline assignment: CDR1 LNHDA and CDR2 SQIVND (reference sequence). The CDR3 bases are TGTGCCAGTAGTCCCAGGACAGGGGGCAATGGCTACACCTTC. The encoded protein is CASSPRTGGNGYTF. Using reference TRBV19 and TRBJ1-2 for the parts outside the CDR3, the full variable domain is DGGITQSPKYLFRKEGQNVTLSCEQNLNHDAMYWYRQDPGQGLRLIYYSQIVNDFQKGDIAEGYSVSREKKESFPLTVTSAQKNPTAFYLCASSPRTGGNGYTFGSGTRLTVV.

This clonotype was seen many times. The chain is built from TRBV2 and TRBJ1-2; D is possibly TRBD1 (5 bases). Between the trimmed V and J ends, which lost 2 bases and 5 bases, there was a span of 9 bases. Per the germline V gene, CDR1 is SNHLY and CDR2 is FYNNEI. The CDR3 covers 13 residues. CDR3 sequence: CASSEWGKYGYTF. CDR3 bases: TGTGCCAGCAGTGAATGGGGGAAGTATGGCTACACCTTC.